Following are 27 T cell receptor beta chains from one sample sequenced in a study of beta chain features in type 1 diabetes. Study-level points and caveats: People with Type 1 diabetes carried modestly yet significantly shorter TCRB CDR3s in all four CD4+ subsets.

Every isolated RNA sample was fully reverse transcribed, so sequencing captured expressed TCRB transcripts. Using immunoSEQ multiplex PCR, the repertoire was profiled, and TCRdb retains in-frame clones only, with some absent. The data contain around 160,000 clones, approximately 62% of them seen just once; the ten biggest clones take up 0.08% to 0.1%. Which antigens these TCRs recognize remains unknown. Sequenced material: naive CD4+ T cells from blood. The origin of the receptors is a man in his thirties or forties with type 1 diabetes.

In this sample, this clone turned up a few times. The chain uses TRBV27 and TRBJ2-5; TRBD2 might be the D (5 bases). Germline-derived CDR1 and CDR2 are MNHEY and SMNVEV (reference sequence). V dropped 3 bases and J dropped 5 bases, with 10 bases sitting between them. The CDR3 loop spans 13 amino acids. The CDR3 sequence: CASSLRGFETQYF. DNA for the CDR3: TGTGCCAGCAGTTTGCGCGGGTTCGAGACCCAGTACTTC.

The CDR3 is CAWSVQTGGNQPQHF. CDR3 DNA: TGTGCCTGGAGTGTACAGACAGGGGGCAATCAGCCCCAGCATTTT. V and J are TRBV30 and TRBJ1-5, with 8 bases that match TRBD1. Germline V gives CDR1 GTSNPN, CDR2 SVGIG (reference sequence). The ends lost 0 bases at V and 2 bases at J; junction bases unmatched: 3. This CDR3 contains 15 residues. Full variable domain (outside the CDR3, taken from reference TRBV30 and TRBJ1-5): SQTIHQWPATLVQPVGSPLSLECTVEGTSNPNLYWYRQAAGRGLQLLFYSVGIGQISSEVPQNLSASRPQDRQFILSSKKLLLSDSGFYLCAWSVQTGGNQPQHFGDGTRLSIL.

V is TRBV28 and J is TRBJ2-3, with a tentative D call TRBD1 (6 bases). The germline V gene encodes CDR1 MDHEN and CDR2 SYDVKM. The length of the CDR3 is 17 residues. V was trimmed by 6 bases and J by 3 bases, leaving 22 bases between them. Here the CDR3 reads CASSHAGAGEGTDTQYF. The CDR3 bases are TGTGCCAGCAGCCACGCTGGGGCAGGGGAAGGTACAGATACGCAGTATTTT.

This chain connects TRBV5-1 to TRBJ2-3, with D hard to call. Trimming pared 0 bases from V and 0 bases from J, leaving 11 bases between. Germline loops: CDR1 SGHRS, CDR2 YFSETQ. This CDR3 is built from 16 residues. This chain's CDR3 is CASSLAGTTSTDTQYF. For the CDR3, the DNA is TGCGCCAGCAGCTTGGCGGGTACCACTAGCACAGATACGCAGTATTTT.

Only a few counts were recorded for this clone. The J gene is TRBJ2-2, the V gene TRBV5-1; D not certain. From germline, CDR1 is SGHRS and CDR2 YFSETQ. The V end was cut by 5 bases, the J end by 2 bases, with 7 bases between. The CDR3 is made up of 13 amino acids. The CDR3 loop is CASRFDNTGELFF. The CDR3 nucleotides are TGCGCCAGCAGGTTTGATAACACCGGGGAGCTGTTTTTT.

The V and J genes are TRBV4-1 and TRBJ2-7, with 8 bases matching TRBD1. The V gene end was trimmed by 1 base and the J gene end by 3 bases; junction bases not matched to a gene: 8. The V gene's germline CDR1 is MGHRA and CDR2 YSYEKL. The CDR3 loop spans 16 amino acids. CDR3 residues: CASSQVGRDRNYEQYF. For the CDR3, the DNA is TGCGCCAGCAGCCAAGTGGGAAGGGACAGGAACTACGAGCAGTACTTC.

The chain joins TRBV19 to TRBJ1-1, with a weak D call TRBD1 (5 bases). The CDR3 spans 14 residues. V was trimmed by 5 bases and J by 1 base, leaving 11 bases between them. The germline CDR1 and CDR2 sequences are LNHDA and SQIVND (reference sequence). CDR3 DNA: TGTGCCAGTAGTGTTGGACAAAAGAACACTGAAGCTTTCTTT. Amino acid sequence: CASSVGQKNTEAFF. Full variable domain (remainder filled in from reference TRBV19 and TRBJ1-1): DGGITQSPKYLFRKEGQNVTLSCEQNLNHDAMYWYRQDPGQGLRLIYYSQIVNDFQKGDIAEGYSVSREKKESFPLTVTSAQKNPTAFYLCASSVGQKNTEAFFGQGTRLTVV.

The chain combines TRBV25-1 with TRBJ1-6; a possible D gene is TRBD1 (5 bases). Germline assignment: CDR1 MGHDK and CDR2 SYGVNS. The CDR3 totals 15 residues. Trimming shortened V by 7 bases and J by 9 bases, and 19 bases separated the two germline ends. The CDR3 is CASTPATGHGSPLHF. CDR3 nucleotides: TGTGCCAGCACCCCTGCGACGGGGCATGGTTCACCCCTCCACTTT.

This clone has only a few counts. V and J are TRBV4-3 and TRBJ2-5; 11 bases match TRBD1. Germline V gene data show CDR1 as LGHNA and CDR2 as YSLEER. Trimming removed 3 bases from V and 5 bases from J; junction bases left unmatched: 5. There are 15 residues in the CDR3. The CDR3 DNA follows: TGCGCCAGCAGCCAGGACAGGGGGCTGTTGGAGACCCAGTACTTC. It codes for CASSQDRGLLETQYF.

This sequence joins TRBV7-2 and TRBJ2-2; no reliable D call. The CDR3 consists of 13 residues. V lost 0 bases to trimming and J lost 7 bases, with 6 bases between them. CDR1 SGHTA and CDR2 FQGNSA come from the germline V gene. CDR3 in amino acids: CASSLATVGELFF. The DNA for the CDR3 is TGTGCCAGCAGCTTAGCCACGGTCGGGGAGCTGTTTTTT.

The rearrangement joins TRBV28 to TRBJ2-7; no reliable D call. V lost 4 bases and J lost 3, with 13 bases in between. The CDR3 loop spans 14 amino acids. CDR1 is MDHEN, CDR2 SYDVKM, per germline. The CDR3 reads CASSYPGTIYEQYF. The DNA for the CDR3 is TGTGCCAGCAGTTATCCGGGCACTATCTACGAGCAGTACTTC.

The chain has TRBV30 and TRBJ1-5, with D possibly being TRBD1 (6 bases). The V gene's germline CDR1 is GTSNPN and CDR2 SVGIG (reference sequence). V gave up 3 bases and J gave up 4 bases, with 13 bases separating them. There are 14 residues in the CDR3. In nucleotides, the CDR3 is TGTGCCTGGAGGTCGACAGGAGGAAATCAGCCCCAGCATTTT. Translation gives CAWRSTGGNQPQHF.

The rearrangement joins TRBV4-3 to TRBJ2-7, with 7 nucleotides matching TRBD1. The germline V gene encodes CDR1 LGHNA and CDR2 YSLEER. V trimming: 1 base; J trimming: 7 bases; junction bases outside the gene matches: 4. This CDR3 has 13 amino acids. The DNA for the CDR3 is TGCGCCAGCAGCCAAGGACAGGGCTGGGAGCAGTACTTC. Its protein product is CASSQGQGWEQYF.

V is TRBV30 and J is TRBJ2-2; the D gene is possibly TRBD2 (5 bases). V lost 4 bases, J lost 5 bases, and 8 bases lay in between. The CDR3 has 12 residues. Germline V gives CDR1 GTSNPN, CDR2 SVGIG (reference sequence). In DNA form, the CDR3 reads TGTGCCTGGAATCCGGGGACCGGGGAGCTGTTTTTT. Translating gives CAWNPGTGELFF.

The V gene is TRBV14, the J gene TRBJ2-7; D not resolved. CDR1 is SGHDN, CDR2 FVKESK, per germline. The CDR3 loop spans 13 amino acids. V was cut by 0 bases and J by 2 bases, with 5 bases left in between. The CDR3 DNA reads as TGTGCCAGCAGCCAAGATAAGCCCTACGAGCAGTACTTC. Protein: CASSQDKPYEQYF.

This clone has only a few counts. The rearrangement uses TRBV29-1 and TRBJ1-2, with D tentatively TRBD1 (5 bases). The CDR3 runs to 12 residues. CDR1 is SQVTM, CDR2 ANQGSEA, per germline. The V end was cut by 0 bases, the J end by 8 bases, with 10 bases between. The CDR3 sequence: CSVEEAGLGYTF. DNA of the CDR3: TGCAGCGTTGAAGAAGCAGGGCTGGGCTACACCTTC.

This clone has a handful of counts. The junction differs from germline at one of its ends, possibly a read error. The chain joins TRBV15 to TRBJ2-3; no clear D. The CDR3 sequence is 8 residues long. Looked up from germline, CDR1 is LNHNV and CDR2 is YYDKDF (reference sequence). The CDR3 DNA reads as TGTGCCACCAGCAGTCCCGATTTT. Translation: CATSSPDF.

The chain has TRBV5-6 and TRBJ2-2; D gene uncertain. Trimming stripped 3 bases from V and 5 bases from J, with 14 bases between. The CDR3 consists of 15 residues. CDR1 and CDR2 from the germline V gene are SGHDT and YYEEEE. The CDR3: CASSWGNTPTGELFF. The CDR3 nucleotides are TGTGCCAGCAGCTGGGGAAATACACCAACCGGGGAGCTGTTTTTT.

The chain employs TRBV5-1 and TRBJ1-5, with D tentatively TRBD1 (6 bases). V was clipped by 4 bases and J by 2 bases, with 16 bases between them. Germline CDR1 SGHRS, CDR2 YFSETQ. This CDR3 is 16 amino acids long. The CDR3 region has the DNA TGCGCCAGCAGCCCGACAGGATACGGGGGCAATCAGCCCCAGCATTTT. It yields the protein CASSPTGYGGNQPQHF.

In nucleotides, the CDR3 is TGTGCCAGCAGCCGAACGGACGCCCTCCTGAAGACCCAGTACTTC. Amino acid sequence: CASSRTDALLKTQYF. J is TRBJ2-5 and V is TRBV7-2; D uncertain. There are 15 residues in the CDR3. V was trimmed by 5 bases and J by 6 bases, leaving 19 bases between them. Looked up from germline, CDR1 is SGHTA and CDR2 is FQGNSA. The complete variable domain, with remaining parts taken from reference TRBV7-2 and TRBJ2-5, reads GAGVSQSPSNKVTEKGKDVELRCDPISGHTALYWYRQSLGQGLEFLIYFQGNSAPDKSGLPSDRFSAERTGGSVSTLTIQRTQQEDSAVYLCASSRTDALLKTQYFGPGTRLLVL.

V usage is TRBV4-1 and J usage is TRBJ1-5; D is unresolved. The V gene's germline CDR1 is MGHRA and CDR2 YSYEKL. The V end lost 0 bases, the J end lost 4 bases, and 7 bases lay between the germline ends. This CDR3 comprises 14 residues. This chain's CDR3 is CASSQEPRNQPQHF. CDR3 sequence (DNA): TGCGCCAGCAGCCAAGAGCCAAGGAATCAGCCCCAGCATTTT.

The chain carries TRBV7-9 and TRBJ2-7; D is uncertain. The V end lost 1 base, the J end lost 4 bases, and 11 bases lay between the germline ends. The CDR3 is 14 amino acids. Germline CDR1 is SEHNR and CDR2 is FQNEAQ (reference sequence). The CDR3 DNA sequence: TGTGCCAGCAGCTTAGGGACGGCAGTTTACGAGCAGTACTTC. This sequence encodes CASSLGTAVYEQYF.

With regard to this clone: At one end the junction does not follow the germline gene, possibly because of a read error. The chain has TRBV11-2 and TRBJ2-3, with 13 bases lining up with TRBD2. CDR3 size: 17 residues. Per the germline V gene, CDR1 is SGHAT and CDR2 is FQNNGV. CDR3 nucleotide sequence: TGTGCCAGCAGCTCACCGACTAGCGGGGGGTACACAAATACGCAGTATTTT. It encodes CASSSPTSGGYTNTQYF.

This clone was counted only a few times. This chain connects TRBV4-1 to TRBJ2-7, with D possibly TRBD2 on 5 matching bases. This CDR3 has 14 amino acids. V dropped 0 bases and J dropped 3 bases, with 9 bases sitting between them. CDR1 and CDR2 from the germline V gene are MGHRA and YSYEKL. The CDR3 DNA reads as TGCGCCAGCAGCCAAGATTCGGGAATCTACGAGCAGTACTTC. Residues: CASSQDSGIYEQYF.

The chain uses TRBV25-1 and TRBJ2-2; 7 bases map to TRBD2. The CDR3 sequence is 16 residues long. V gave up 1 base and J gave up 1 base; unmatched junction bases: 3. In germline, CDR1 is MGHDK, CDR2 SYGVNS. In nucleotides, the CDR3 is TGTGCCAGCAGTGAATTAGGCGGGAGGAACACCGGGGAGCTGTTTTTT. It encodes CASSELGGRNTGELFF.

The chain links TRBV4-3 to TRBJ2-2, with 8 nucleotides matching TRBD1. The CDR3 length is 16 residues. V gave up 4 bases and J gave up 6 bases; unmatched junction bases: 10. Germline V lookup: CDR1 LGHNA, CDR2 YSLEER. The chain's CDR3 is CASSPLTGENPGELFF. CDR3 coding DNA: TGCGCCAGCAGCCCCTTGACAGGGGAGAATCCCGGGGAGCTGTTTTTT.

The chain joins TRBV29-1 to TRBJ2-5, with D unresolved. Germline assignment: CDR1 SQVTM and CDR2 ANQGSEA. V shed 7 bases and J shed 4 bases, with 7 bases lying between them. The CDR3 loop spans 10 amino acids. The CDR3 is CSAALETQYF. The DNA for the CDR3 is TGCAGCGCCGCCTTAGAGACCCAGTACTTC. Full variable domain (rest looked up from reference TRBV29-1 and TRBJ2-5): SAVISQKPSRDICQRGTSLTIQCQVDSQVTMMFWYRQQPGQSLTLIATANQGSEATYESGFVIDKFPISRPNLTFSTLTVSNMSPEDSSIYLCSAALETQYFGPGTRLLVL.